The present TCR beta chain was sequenced within a study of identical twins. The study, taken as a whole, reports: Model-predicted out-of-frame TCR alpha sharing fell below observed values in monozygotic twins. The study found weaker excess twin sharing in beta out-of-frame sequences.

This CDR3 contains 15 residues. The germline V gene has CDR1 SGHRS and CDR2 YFSETQ. With 3 bases clipped from V and 2 bases from J, the junction kept 6 bases outside the gene matches. This clonotype came up many times. Its target is unknown. Template switching introduced a universal primer site, and the cDNA bore unique molecular identifiers. TCRdb re-called the 5' RACE reads through MiXCR, storing one row per CDR3 protein. The sample has 1.5 million to 2 million distinct CDR3 sequences, around a third seen once. Sample: cord blood. The receptor comes from a newborn girl in good health. The V call is TRBV5-1, the J call TRBJ1-2; 8 positions match TRBD1. CDR3 loop: CASSSRGLRNYGYTF. The CDR3 DNA is TGCGCCAGCAGCTCCAGGGGGCTAAGGAACTATGGCTACACCTTC.